These 5 T cell receptor beta chains originate from one sample sequenced in a study of graft-versus-host responses after intestinal transplantation. Sequencing used immunoSEQ multiplex PCR; TCRdb keeps in-frame clones, though not all of them. This sample has 45,000 to 50,000 clones; 90% to 95% occur once, and the top ten carry 5.5% to 6%. The material was PBMCs, obtained 750 to 800 days after a first intestinal transplant, on the day of a second. These TCRs come from a human patient who received an intestinal transplant, so some T cells may come from the graft donor.

This chain connects TRBV15 to TRBJ2-1; D possibly corresponds to TRBD2 (5 bases). Per the germline V gene, CDR1 is LNHNV and CDR2 is YYDKDF (reference sequence). V shed 5 bases and J shed 0 bases, with 8 bases lying between them. The CDR3 runs to 14 residues. The CDR3 reads CATSGRDSYNEQFF. The CDR3 DNA reads TGTGCCACCAGCGGCCGGGACTCCTACAATGAGCAGTTCTTC.

The chain joins TRBV9 to TRBJ2-5, with 9 nucleotides matching TRBD1. Germline V gives CDR1 SGDLS, CDR2 YYNGEE. This CDR3 has 16 residues. V dropped 3 bases and J dropped 4; count of bases not matched to a gene: 10. The CDR3 sequence is CASSAHGTGYPETQYF. Here the CDR3 DNA reads TGTGCCAGCAGCGCCCATGGGACAGGGTATCCAGAGACCCAGTACTTC.

This sequence joins TRBV6-6 and TRBJ2-5; D ambiguous. The V gene's germline CDR1 is MNHNY and CDR2 SVGAGI (reference sequence). The CDR3 totals 13 residues. Trimming took off 6 bases at V and 4 bases at J, with 12 bases between the two ends. The DNA of the CDR3 is TGTGCCAGCAGGCCCACTGTAACAGAGACCCAGTACTTC. Translation gives CASRPTVTETQYF.

As for this clone: Other DNA sequences in the same sample also yield this CDR3. In DNA, the CDR3 is TGTGCCAGCAGCCCCCCGACTAGTCCTTCCTACGAGCAGTACTTC. It translates to CASSPPTSPSYEQYF. The V call is TRBV7-9, the J call TRBJ2-7; TRBD2 might be the D (6 bases). The V and J ends lost 5 bases and 1 base respectively, with 15 bases between them. The CDR3 is 15 amino acids. CDR1 SEHNR and CDR2 FQNEAQ come from the germline V gene (reference sequence).

This clone is medium-sized (0.01 to 0.1%) in the sample. CDR3 region: CASSSGLEGYNEQFF. The CDR3, as DNA: TGTGCCAGCAGCTCCGGACTAGAGGGGTACAATGAGCAGTTCTTC. The chain links TRBV11-3 to TRBJ2-1; 7 bases fit TRBD2. V trimming: 4 bases; J trimming: 4 bases; junction bases outside the gene matches: 7. The CDR3 has 15 residues. Germline V gene data show CDR1 as SGHNT and CDR2 as YENEEA.